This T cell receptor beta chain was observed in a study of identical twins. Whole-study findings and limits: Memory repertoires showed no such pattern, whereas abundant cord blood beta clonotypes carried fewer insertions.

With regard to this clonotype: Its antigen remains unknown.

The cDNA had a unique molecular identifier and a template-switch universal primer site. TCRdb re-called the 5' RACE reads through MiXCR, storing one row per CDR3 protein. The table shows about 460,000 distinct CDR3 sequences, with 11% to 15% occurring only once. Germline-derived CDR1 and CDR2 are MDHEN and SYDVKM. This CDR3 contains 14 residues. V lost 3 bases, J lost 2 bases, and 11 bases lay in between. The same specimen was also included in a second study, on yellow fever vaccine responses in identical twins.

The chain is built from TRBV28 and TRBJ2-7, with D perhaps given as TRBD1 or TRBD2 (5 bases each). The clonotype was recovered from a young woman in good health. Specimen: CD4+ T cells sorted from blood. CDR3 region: CASSLSGHTYEQYF. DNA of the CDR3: TGTGCCAGCAGTTTGAGCGGACACACCTACGAGCAGTACTTC.